The 11 T cell receptor beta chains below all came from one sample that was sequenced in a study of spatial heterogeneity in lung cancer. Whole-study findings and limits: Tumor mutation counts were tracked by expanded intratumoral alpha and beta TCR counts.

Documented time point: sample taken at primary tumor resection. These receptors lack a known antigen. MiXCR, run by TCRdb on the 5' RACE reads, gives a single entry per CDR3 protein. Among about 100,000 distinct CDR3 sequences listed, around 4.8% were seen once. This material consisted of lung tumor tissue, taken at surgery. The receptors were gathered from a male donor with early-stage non-small cell lung cancer.

The sample holds a few counts of this clonotype. J is TRBJ1-1 and V is TRBV28; D gene unclear. The V end was cut by 2 bases, the J end by 3 bases, with 16 bases between. The germline V gene has CDR1 MDHEN and CDR2 SYDVKM. The CDR3 sequence is 16 residues long. In DNA form, the CDR3 reads TGTGCCAGCAGTTTAAGAACGCGCCGAGCGGACACTGAAGCTTTCTTT. Encoded protein: CASSLRTRRADTEAFF.

This clonotype was seen ten or more times. The V call is TRBV27, the J call TRBJ2-3; D may match TRBD1 or TRBD2 (5 bases each). Germline V gene sequence: CDR1 MNHEY, CDR2 SMNVEV (reference sequence). Trimming pared 0 bases from V and 4 bases from J, leaving 11 bases between. The CDR3 extends over 15 amino acids. The CDR3, as DNA: TGTGCCAGCAGTTTATCTAGTAGGGGACCAGATACGCAGTATTTT. Amino acids: CASSLSSRGPDTQYF.

This clonotype was counted many times. The chain recombines TRBV12-3 or TRBV12-4 with TRBJ2-7; TRBD2 agrees at 13 bases. CDR3 length equals 14 residues. V shed 1 base, J shed 11 bases, and the junction held 5 bases outside the gene matches. CDR3 sequence (DNA): TGTGCCAGCAGTTTAGGGACTAGCGGGAGACGGGAGTACTTC. Amino acid sequence: CASSLGTSGRREYF.

This clonotype came up many times. The CDR3 loop reads CASSFVGILTGELFF. CDR3 DNA sequence: TGTGCCAGCAGCTTTGTCGGGATACTGACCGGGGAGCTGTTTTTT. The chain combines TRBV7-9 with TRBJ2-2; possible D gene TRBD2, 5 bases. Germline loops: CDR1 SEHNR, CDR2 FQNEAQ (reference sequence). Between the trimmed V and J ends, which lost 3 bases and 5 bases, there was a span of 13 bases. CDR3 size: 15 residues.

This chain uses TRBV28 with TRBJ2-6; possible D gene TRBD2, 5 bases. Looked up from germline, CDR1 is MDHEN and CDR2 is SYDVKM. Trimming took off 8 bases at V and 4 bases at J, with 15 bases between the two ends. There are 15 residues in the CDR3. This chain's CDR3 is CASYPLAGGANVLTF. The CDR3 nucleotides read TGTGCCAGCTACCCCCTAGCCGGGGGGGCCAACGTCCTGACTTTC. The variable domain in full, completed from reference TRBV28 and TRBJ2-6, reads DVKVTQSSRYLVKRTGEKVFLECVQDMDHENMFWYRQDPGLGLRLIYFSYDVKMKEKGDIPEGYSVSREKKERFSLILESASTNQTSMYLCASYPLAGGANVLTFGAGSRLTVL.

The chain couples TRBV7-9 to TRBJ2-1; D tentatively fits TRBD1 or TRBD2 (5 bases each). V lost 5 bases and J lost 4, with 18 bases in between. The CDR3 has 16 residues. Germline V gene data show CDR1 as SEHNR and CDR2 as FQNEAQ (reference sequence). The DNA of the CDR3 is TGTGCCAGCAGCAATGGGGGATCGAGGGCTTACAATGAGCAGTTCTTC. This gives the protein CASSNGGSRAYNEQFF.

This clonotype has ten or more counts. The J gene is TRBJ1-6, the V gene TRBV2; D is undetermined. This CDR3 comprises 14 residues. Germline loops: CDR1 SNHLY, CDR2 FYNNEI. V was clipped by 5 bases and J by 7 bases, with 12 bases between them. CDR3 loop: CASSTTVGNSPLHF. Written as DNA, the CDR3 is TGTGCCAGCAGTACGACTGTAGGGAATTCACCCCTCCACTTT.

This clonotype has ten or more counts. The chain links TRBV20-1 to TRBJ2-5; tentative D call: TRBD2 (5 bases). The CDR3 runs to 15 residues. Looked up from germline, CDR1 is DFQATT and CDR2 is SNEGSKA (reference sequence). V dropped 0 bases and J dropped 1 base, with 12 bases sitting between them. The CDR3 loop reads CSARDREQFQETQYF. The DNA of the CDR3 is TGCAGTGCTAGAGATAGGGAGCAGTTCCAAGAGACCCAGTACTTC.

This clonotype has a handful of counts. The rearrangement uses TRBV4-1 and TRBJ2-7; D unresolved. Germline CDR1 reads MGHRA; CDR2 reads YSYEKL. The CDR3 is 15 amino acids. Deletions cut 0 bases from V and 0 bases from J, with 9 bases between. The CDR3 DNA follows: TGCGCCAGCAGCCAAGATCTCGTTTCCTCCTACGAGCAGTACTTC. It encodes CASSQDLVSSYEQYF.

This clonotype showed up many times. J is TRBJ1-5 and V is TRBV28; 8 bases map to TRBD1. This CDR3 is built from 13 residues. V dropped 11 bases and J dropped 7; count of bases not matched to a gene: 10. Looked up from germline, CDR1 is MDHEN and CDR2 is SYDVKM. CDR3 DNA sequence: TGTGCCCTGGGACAGGCAAACGGGCAGCCCCAGCATTTT. Translated, it gives CALGQANGQPQHF.

This clonotype was observed many times. The chain recombines TRBV2 with TRBJ2-7; D perhaps matches TRBD1 (5 bases). With 6 bases removed from V and 1 base from J, the gap between germline ends came to 10 bases. The CDR3 loop spans 13 amino acids. CDR1 is SNHLY, CDR2 FYNNEI, per germline. Written as DNA, the CDR3 is TGTGCCAGCAGGGCTAGACAGTCCTACGAGCAGTACTTC. This codes for CASRARQSYEQYF.